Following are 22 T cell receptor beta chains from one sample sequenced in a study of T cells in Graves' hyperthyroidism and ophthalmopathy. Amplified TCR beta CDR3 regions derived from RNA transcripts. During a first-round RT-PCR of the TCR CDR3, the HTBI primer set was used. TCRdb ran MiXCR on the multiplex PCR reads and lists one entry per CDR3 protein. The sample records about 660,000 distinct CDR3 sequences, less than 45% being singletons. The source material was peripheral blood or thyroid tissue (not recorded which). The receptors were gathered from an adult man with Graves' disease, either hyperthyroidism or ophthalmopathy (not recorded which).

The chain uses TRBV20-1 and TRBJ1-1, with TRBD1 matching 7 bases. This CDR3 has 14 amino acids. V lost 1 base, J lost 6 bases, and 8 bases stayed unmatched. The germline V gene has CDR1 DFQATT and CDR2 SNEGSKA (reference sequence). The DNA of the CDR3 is TGCAGTGCTAGAGGACAGGGAGTTAGGGCTGAAGCTTTCTTT. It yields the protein CSARGQGVRAEAFF.

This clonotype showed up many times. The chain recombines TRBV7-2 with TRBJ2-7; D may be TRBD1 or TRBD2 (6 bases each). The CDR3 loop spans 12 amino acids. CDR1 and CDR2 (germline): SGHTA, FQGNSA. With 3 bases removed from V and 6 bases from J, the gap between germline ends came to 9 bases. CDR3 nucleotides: TGTGCCAGCAGCTTTGGGGGGCTCGAGCAGTACTTC. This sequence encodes CASSFGGLEQYF.

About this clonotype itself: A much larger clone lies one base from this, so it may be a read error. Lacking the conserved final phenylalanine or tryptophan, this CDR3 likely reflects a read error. The CDR3 protein is CASSMWGEGTEAFL. For the CDR3, the DNA is TGTGCCAGTAGTATGTGGGGGGAAGGCACTGAAGCTTTCCTT. The J gene is TRBJ1-1, the V gene TRBV19; a possible D gene is TRBD1 (5 bases). The CDR3 sequence is 14 residues long. V lost 3 bases and J lost 4, with 12 bases in between. The germline CDR1 and CDR2 sequences are LNHDA and SQIVND (reference sequence).

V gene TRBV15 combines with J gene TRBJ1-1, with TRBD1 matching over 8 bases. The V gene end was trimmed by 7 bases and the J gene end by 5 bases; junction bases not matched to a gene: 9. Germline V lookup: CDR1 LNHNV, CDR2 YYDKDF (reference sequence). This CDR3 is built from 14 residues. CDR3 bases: TGTGCCACCACCTCGGACAGGGCGAGGACTGAAGCTTTCTTT. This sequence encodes CATTSDRARTEAFF.

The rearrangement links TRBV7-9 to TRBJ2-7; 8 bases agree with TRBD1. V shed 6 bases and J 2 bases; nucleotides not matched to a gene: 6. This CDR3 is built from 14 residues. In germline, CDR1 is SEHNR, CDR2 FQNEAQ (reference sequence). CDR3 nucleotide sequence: TGTGCCAGCAGTTGGACAGGGTATCCCTACGAGCAGTACTTC. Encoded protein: CASSWTGYPYEQYF.

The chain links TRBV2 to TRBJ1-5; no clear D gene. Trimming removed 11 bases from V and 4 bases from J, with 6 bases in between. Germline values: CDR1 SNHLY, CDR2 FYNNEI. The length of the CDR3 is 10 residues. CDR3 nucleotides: TGTGCCGTGATAAATCAGCCCCAGCATTTT. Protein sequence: CAVINQPQHF.

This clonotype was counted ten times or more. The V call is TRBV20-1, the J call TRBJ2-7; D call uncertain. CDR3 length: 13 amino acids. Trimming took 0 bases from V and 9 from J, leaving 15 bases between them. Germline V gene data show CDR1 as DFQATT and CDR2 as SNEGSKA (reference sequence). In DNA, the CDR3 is TGCAGTGCTAGAGATGTCGCAGTTGGTGGGCAGTACTTC. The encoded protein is CSARDVAVGGQYF.

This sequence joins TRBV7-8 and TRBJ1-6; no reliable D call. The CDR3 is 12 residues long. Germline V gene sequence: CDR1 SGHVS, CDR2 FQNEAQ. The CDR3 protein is CASLGPGSPLHF. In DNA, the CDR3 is TGTGCTAGCCTCGGTCCGGGTTCACCCCTCCACTTT.

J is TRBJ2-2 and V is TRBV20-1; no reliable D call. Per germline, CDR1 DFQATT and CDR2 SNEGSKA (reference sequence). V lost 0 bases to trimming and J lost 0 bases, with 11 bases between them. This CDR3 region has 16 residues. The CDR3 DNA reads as TGCAGTGCTAGAGATCCGGTTTCGGCGAACACCGGGGAGCTGTTTTTT. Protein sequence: CSARDPVSANTGELFF.

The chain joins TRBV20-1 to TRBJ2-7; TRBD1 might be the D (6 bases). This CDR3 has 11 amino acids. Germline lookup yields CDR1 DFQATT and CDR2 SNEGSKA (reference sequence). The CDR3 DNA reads TGCAGCTTGTCACAGGGTGCCGAGCAGTACTTC. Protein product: CSLSQGAEQYF.

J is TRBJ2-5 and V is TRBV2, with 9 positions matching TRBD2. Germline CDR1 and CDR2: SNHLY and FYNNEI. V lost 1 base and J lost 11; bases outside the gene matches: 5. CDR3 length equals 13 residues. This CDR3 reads CASSEVGGGAQYF. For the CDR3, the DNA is TGTGCCAGCAGTGAAGTGGGCGGGGGGGCTCAGTACTTC.

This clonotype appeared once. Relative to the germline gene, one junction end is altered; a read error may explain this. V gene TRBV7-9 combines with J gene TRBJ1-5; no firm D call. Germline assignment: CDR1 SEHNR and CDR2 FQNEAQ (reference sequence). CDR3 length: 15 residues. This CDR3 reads CASSLSAALNRPQHF. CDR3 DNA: TGTGCCAGCAGCTTATCGGCAGCGCTCAATCGGCCCCAGCATTTT.

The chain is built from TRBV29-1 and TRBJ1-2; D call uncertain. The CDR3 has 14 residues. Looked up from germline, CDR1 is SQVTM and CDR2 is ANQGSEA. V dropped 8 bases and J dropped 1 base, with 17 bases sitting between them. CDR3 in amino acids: CSSYVDGSNYGYTF. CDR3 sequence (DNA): TGCAGCAGTTATGTCGACGGAAGTAACTATGGCTACACCTTC. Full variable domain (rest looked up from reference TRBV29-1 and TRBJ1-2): SAVISQKPSRDICQRGTSLTIQCQVDSQVTMMFWYRQQPGQSLTLIATANQGSEATYESGFVIDKFPISRPNLTFSTLTVSNMSPEDSSIYLCSSYVDGSNYGYTFGSGTRLTVV.

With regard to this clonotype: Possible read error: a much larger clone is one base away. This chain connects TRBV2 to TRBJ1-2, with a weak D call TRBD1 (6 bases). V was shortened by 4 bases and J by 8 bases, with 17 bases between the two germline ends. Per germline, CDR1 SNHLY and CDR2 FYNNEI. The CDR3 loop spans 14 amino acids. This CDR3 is CASSADGRGRGYTF. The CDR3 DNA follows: TGTGCCAGCAGTGCAGACGGCAGGGGAAGGGGCTACACCTTC.

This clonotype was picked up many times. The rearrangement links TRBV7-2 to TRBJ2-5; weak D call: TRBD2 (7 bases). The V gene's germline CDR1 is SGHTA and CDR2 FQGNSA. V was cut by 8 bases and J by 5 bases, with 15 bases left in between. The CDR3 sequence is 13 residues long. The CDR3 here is CASSQGRGETQYF. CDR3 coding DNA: TGTGCCAGCTCCCAGGGGCGGGGGGAGACCCAGTACTTC.

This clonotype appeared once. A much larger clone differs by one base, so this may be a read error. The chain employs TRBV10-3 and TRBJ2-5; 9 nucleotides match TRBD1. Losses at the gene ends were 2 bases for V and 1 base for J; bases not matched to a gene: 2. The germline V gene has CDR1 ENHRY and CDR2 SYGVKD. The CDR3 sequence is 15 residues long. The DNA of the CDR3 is TGTGCCATCAGTGAGGGGACAGGGAGCCAAGAGACCCAGTACTTC. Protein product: CAISEGTGSQETQYF.

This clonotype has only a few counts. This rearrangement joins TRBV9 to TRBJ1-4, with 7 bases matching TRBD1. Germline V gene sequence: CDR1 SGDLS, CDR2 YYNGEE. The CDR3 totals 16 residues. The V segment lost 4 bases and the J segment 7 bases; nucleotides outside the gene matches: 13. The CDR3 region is CASSRDSGLGGEKLFF. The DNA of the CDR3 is TGTGCCAGCAGCCGGGACAGCGGCCTGGGGGGTGAAAAACTGTTTTTT.

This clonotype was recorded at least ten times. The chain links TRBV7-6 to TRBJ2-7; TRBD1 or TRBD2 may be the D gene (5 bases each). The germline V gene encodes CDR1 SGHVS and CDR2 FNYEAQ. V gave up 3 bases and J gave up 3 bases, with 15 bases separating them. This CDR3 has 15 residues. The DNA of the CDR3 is TGTGCCAGCAGCTTGAGCGGTGGTGGGGGCTACGAGCAGTACTTC. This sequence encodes CASSLSGGGGYEQYF.

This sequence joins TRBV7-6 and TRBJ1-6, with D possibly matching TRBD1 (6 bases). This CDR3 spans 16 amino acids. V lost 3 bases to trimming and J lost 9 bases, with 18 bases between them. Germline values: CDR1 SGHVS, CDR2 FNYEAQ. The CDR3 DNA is TGTGCCAGCAGCTTCGGCGCACAGGGTAATGGTTCACCCCTCCACTTT. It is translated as CASSFGAQGNGSPLHF.

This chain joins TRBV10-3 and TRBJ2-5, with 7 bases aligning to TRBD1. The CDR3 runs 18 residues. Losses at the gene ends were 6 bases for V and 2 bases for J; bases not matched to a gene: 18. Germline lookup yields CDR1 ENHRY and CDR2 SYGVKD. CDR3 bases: TGTGCCATCAGCAAAAAGAGGGGACCGGGACAGAAACAAGAGACCCAGTACTTC. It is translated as CAISKKRGPGQKQETQYF.

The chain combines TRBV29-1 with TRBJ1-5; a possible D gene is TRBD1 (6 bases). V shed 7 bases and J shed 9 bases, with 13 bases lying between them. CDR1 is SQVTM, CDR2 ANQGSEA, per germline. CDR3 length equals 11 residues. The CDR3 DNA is TGCAGCGCTGGACAGTCTCCGCCCCAGCATTTT. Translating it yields CSAGQSPPQHF.

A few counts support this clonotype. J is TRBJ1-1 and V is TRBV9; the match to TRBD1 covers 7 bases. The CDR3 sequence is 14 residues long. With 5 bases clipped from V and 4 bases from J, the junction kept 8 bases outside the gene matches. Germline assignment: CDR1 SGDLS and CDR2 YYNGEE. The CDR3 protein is CASSAKTGTTEAFF. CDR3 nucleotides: TGTGCCAGCAGTGCAAAGACAGGGACCACTGAAGCTTTCTTT. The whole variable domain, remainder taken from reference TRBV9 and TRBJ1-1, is DSGVTQTPKHLITATGQRVTLRCSPRSGDLSVYWYQQSLDQGLQFLIQYYNGEERAKGNILERFSAQQFPDLHSELNLSSLELGDSALYFCASSAKTGTTEAFFGQGTRLTVV.